These 14 T cell receptor beta chains originate from one sample sequenced in a study of beta chain features in type 1 diabetes. The study's findings and limits: All four CD4+ subsets from Type 1 diabetes patients carried moderately but significantly shorter TCRB CDR3s.

Since all of the isolated RNA was reverse transcribed, expressed TCRB transcripts were what got sequenced. The assay was immunoSEQ multiplex PCR, and TCRdb's table has in-frame clones only and misses some. The sample shows nearly 700,000 clones, over 10% of them seen only once. For these TCRs, the target antigens are not known. Sequencing was done on a sample of naive CD4+ T cells from blood. Receptors originate from a man between 18 and 29 years old with type 1 diabetes.

On this clone itself: The sample carries other DNA sequences with the same CDR3. The V gene is TRBV4-1, the J gene TRBJ1-2; D is ambiguous. The V gene's germline CDR1 is MGHRA and CDR2 YSYEKL. The V end was cut by 0 bases, the J end by 4 bases, with 3 bases between. The CDR3 is made up of 12 amino acids. The CDR3 nucleotides are TGCGCCAGCAGCCAAGATCGCTATGGCTACACCTTC. Translated, it gives CASSQDRYGYTF.

The V and J genes are TRBV7-8 and TRBJ2-6; D gene unclear. The CDR3 runs 15 residues. Per germline, CDR1 SGHVS and CDR2 FQNEAQ. Trimming stripped 3 bases from V and 1 base from J, with 7 bases between. The chain's CDR3 is CASSFAISGANVLTF. Here the CDR3 DNA reads TGTGCCAGCAGCTTCGCTATTTCTGGGGCCAACGTCCTGACTTTC.

This clone was picked up a small number of times. The chain joins TRBV30 to TRBJ1-5; D not resolved. V was pared by 2 bases and J by 5 bases, with 10 bases between. The CDR3 has 13 residues. CDR1 GTSNPN and CDR2 SVGIG come from the germline V gene (reference sequence). The CDR3 DNA reads TGTGCCTGGAGTTTTGGGAAGGATCAGCCCCAGCATTTT. Its translation is CAWSFGKDQPQHF.

There are a few counts of this clone. CDR3 sequence reads: CASSLDTASQETQYF. CDR3 coding DNA: TGCGCCAGCAGCTTGGATACAGCCTCCCAGGAGACCCAGTACTTC. The chain has TRBV5-1 and TRBJ2-5, with D unresolved. Trimming cost V 0 bases and J 5 bases, with 14 bases left between them. The CDR3 consists of 15 residues. Looked up from germline, CDR1 is SGHRS and CDR2 is YFSETQ.

This clone occurred a few times. The chain couples TRBV6-5 to TRBJ1-5, with D possibly TRBD1 on 6 matching bases. The CDR3 runs to 14 residues. V was cut by 2 bases and J by 7 bases, with 12 bases left in between. Germline V CDR1 and CDR2: MNHEY, SVGAGI. This CDR3 is CASSYAGEYQPQHF. CDR3 coding DNA: TGTGCCAGCAGTTACGCAGGGGAATACCAGCCCCAGCATTTT.

J is TRBJ1-2 and V is TRBV18, with TRBD1 as a possible D gene (6 bases). Trimming shortened V by 3 bases and J by 4 bases, and 9 bases separated the two germline ends. This CDR3 is built from 13 residues. Germline-derived CDR1 and CDR2 are KGHSH and LQKENI. CDR3 nucleotide sequence: TGTGCCAGCTCACCCGGACAGCTCTATGGCTACACCTTC. It yields the protein CASSPGQLYGYTF.

Note on this clone: The sample contains more than one DNA sequence encoding this CDR3. The chain links TRBV9 to TRBJ1-1; D unresolved. This CDR3 region has 13 residues. From germline, CDR1 is SGDLS and CDR2 YYNGEE. V was clipped by 0 bases and J by 1 base, with 4 bases between them. CDR3 DNA: TGTGCCAGCAGCGTAGGACGGAACACTGAAGCTTTCTTT. Residues: CASSVGRNTEAFF.

V usage is TRBV30 and J usage is TRBJ1-1, with D hard to call. Germline CDR1 GTSNPN, CDR2 SVGIG (reference sequence). The CDR3 sequence is 15 residues long. With 5 bases removed from V and 1 base from J, the gap between germline ends came to 17 bases. In DNA, the CDR3 is TGTGCCTGGGGTCGTAATACACTTGGGAACACTGAAGCTTTCTTT. Translated, it gives CAWGRNTLGNTEAFF.

The sample holds a few counts of this clone. This rearrangement joins TRBV28 to TRBJ2-7; 7 nucleotides match TRBD2. Germline-derived CDR1 and CDR2 are MDHEN and SYDVKM. With 9 bases clipped from V and 5 bases from J, the junction kept 13 bases outside the gene matches. CDR3 length: 14 amino acids. CDR3 nucleotides: TGTGCCAGTAGCTCCGGGGGGATTGGGGACGAGCAGTACTTC. This codes for CASSSGGIGDEQYF.

V is TRBV7-9 and J is TRBJ2-5; 8 bases align to TRBD1. CDR1 and CDR2 (germline): SEHNR, FQNEAQ (reference sequence). This CDR3 spans 15 amino acids. Unmatched junction bases numbered 6, after V lost 2 bases and J lost 4 bases. The CDR3 sequence is CASSLLSTGGETQYF. Here the CDR3 DNA reads TGTGCCAGCAGCTTACTAAGCACAGGGGGAGAGACCCAGTACTTC.

The rearrangement uses TRBV5-4 and TRBJ2-7, with D perhaps matching TRBD2 (8 bases). This CDR3 comprises 15 residues. Germline V gives CDR1 SGHNT, CDR2 YYREEE (reference sequence). Trimming stripped 6 bases from V and 3 bases from J, with 19 bases between. CDR3 residues: CASKPGGDRVYEQYF. CDR3 sequence (DNA): TGTGCCAGCAAACCCGGGGGGGACAGAGTCTACGAGCAGTACTTC. The full variable domain, its missing parts supplied by reference TRBV5-4 and TRBJ2-7, is ETGVTQSPTHLIKTRGQQVTLRCSSQSGHNTVSWYQQALGQGPQFIFQYYREEENGRGNFPPRFSGLQFPNYSSELNVNALELDDSALYLCASKPGGDRVYEQYFGPGTRLTVT.

Concerning this clone itself: Other DNA sequences in this sample translate to the same CDR3. The chain carries TRBV30 and TRBJ1-5; D is possibly TRBD1 (6 bases). Between the trimmed V and J ends, which lost 0 bases and 6 bases, there was a span of 9 bases. Germline assignment: CDR1 GTSNPN and CDR2 SVGIG (reference sequence). The CDR3 contains 13 residues. CDR3 protein: CAWSVEGGQPQHF. CDR3 DNA: TGTGCCTGGAGTGTAGAGGGGGGTCAGCCCCAGCATTTT.

This clone appeared a few times. The rearrangement joins TRBV6-5 to TRBJ1-1; no definite D call. Germline values: CDR1 MNHEY, CDR2 SVGAGI. V was cut by 2 bases and J by 2 bases, with 6 bases left in between. CDR3 length: 13 residues. The CDR3 region has the DNA TGTGCCAGCAGTTACGCCAGCAACACTGAAGCTTTCTTT. Translating gives CASSYASNTEAFF.

The chain links TRBV9 to TRBJ2-3, with 11 bases lining up with TRBD2. Trimming took 0 bases from V and 9 from J; bases not matched to a gene: 6. CDR3 length: 15 amino acids. The V gene's germline CDR1 is SGDLS and CDR2 YYNGEE. CDR3 sequence reads: CASSVVTTSGVTQYF. The CDR3 bases are TGTGCCAGCAGCGTAGTTACGACTAGCGGGGTCACGCAGTATTTT. The full variable domain, rest sourced from reference TRBV9 and TRBJ2-3, is DSGVTQTPKHLITATGQRVTLRCSPRSGDLSVYWYQQSLDQGLQFLIQYYNGEERAKGNILERFSAQQFPDLHSELNLSSLELGDSALYFCASSVVTTSGVTQYFGPGTRLTVL.